The 20 T cell receptor beta chains below all came from one sample that was sequenced in a study of blood T cells in healthy people across ages. Then a second PCR, running roughly 7 to 11 cycles, was carried out with a sample-barcoded 5' primer and a J-beta primer mix. TCRdb independently ran MiXCR on the 5' RACE reads; one entry per CDR3 protein. This sample carries about 930,000 distinct CDR3 sequences, roughly 29% of them seen once, and the ten largest clones take 10%. The sample was also reused in another study, on T cells of mothers and their children.

The sample consisted of blood. All receptors come from a woman aged 35 to 49 in good health.

This clonotype has only a few counts. One junction end does not reproduce the germline sequence, and a read error may be involved. The rearrangement uses TRBV7-3 and TRBJ2-4; D is perhaps TRBD1 (6 bases). TRBJ2-7 explains the end of the DNA better; the J call may be wrong. The CDR3 is 13 residues long. The germline V gene encodes CDR1 SGHTA and CDR2 FQGTGA. CDR3 sequence (DNA): TGTGCCGGCAGCGTACTTCAGGGGCGCGAGCAGTACTTC. This translates into CAGSVLQGREQYF.

The CDR3 DNA reads TGTGCCAGCAGCAAGGGACAGGGCTTCGATAATTCACCCCTCCACTTT. Its protein product is CASSKGQGFDNSPLHF. The chain uses TRBV5-5 and TRBJ1-6; 9 bases align to TRBD1. V lost 4 bases, J lost 5 bases, and 7 bases stayed unmatched. CDR1 and CDR2 (germline): SGHKS, YYEKEE (reference sequence). The CDR3 has 16 residues.

This clonotype has a handful of counts. The chain is built from TRBV12-3 or TRBV12-4 and TRBJ2-7, with 8 bases matching TRBD2. After removal of 0 bases from V and 3 bases from J, the junction contained 7 bases not matched to a gene. The CDR3 is made up of 16 amino acids. CDR3 region: CASSLALGGVLYEQYF. The DNA of the CDR3 is TGTGCCAGCAGTTTAGCGCTCGGGGGGGTACTCTACGAGCAGTACTTC.

This clonotype was recorded a few times. The chain recombines TRBV11-2 with TRBJ2-7; D is unclear. The CDR3 extends over 16 amino acids. The V end was cut by 3 bases, the J end by 0 bases, with 15 bases between. Germline CDR1 SGHAT, CDR2 FQNNGV. The CDR3 coding sequence is TGTGCCAGCAGCTTTTCAATCAGGAGTATCTCCTACGAGCAGTACTTC. This sequence encodes CASSFSIRSISYEQYF.

This clonotype was found a few times. The V call is TRBV7-3, the J call TRBJ2-3, with D perhaps being TRBD1 or TRBD2 (5 bases each). The V end lost 5 bases, the J end lost 8 bases, and 14 bases lay between the germline ends. Germline values: CDR1 SGHTA, CDR2 FQGTGA. The CDR3 runs 13 residues. The CDR3 here is CASSPGTSGTQYF. The CDR3 nucleotides are TGTGCCAGCAGCCCTGGGACCTCGGGTACGCAGTATTTT.

This clonotype was detected only once. The V call is TRBV13, the J call TRBJ2-3; D possibly matches TRBD1 or TRBD2 (5 bases each). V dropped 6 bases and J dropped 1 base, with 17 bases sitting between them. The CDR3 has 16 amino acids. CDR1 PRHDT and CDR2 FYEKMQ come from the germline V gene (reference sequence). CDR3 amino acids: CASRNSREIGTDTQYF. CDR3 nucleotides: TGTGCCAGCAGGAATTCCAGGGAGATTGGCACAGATACGCAGTATTTT.

Worth noting for this clonotype: The CDR3 does not end in the conserved phenylalanine or tryptophan, so this is likely a read error. The V call is TRBV15, the J call TRBJ1-5; no reliable D call. Trimming stripped 0 bases from V and 6 bases from J, with 12 bases between. Germline CDR1 LNHNV, CDR2 YYDKDF (reference sequence). The length of the CDR3 is 15 residues. DNA for the CDR3: TGTGCCACCAGCAGAGATCGGATGGTAGGTCAGCCCCAGCATGTT. Translated, it gives CATSRDRMVGQPQHV.

This clonotype appeared a few times. Here the CDR3 reads CASSLVNSDTQYF. CDR3 sequence (DNA): TGTGCCAGCAGCTTAGTAAATTCAGATACGCAGTATTTT. This chain links TRBV13 with TRBJ2-3; D call uncertain. Germline assignment: CDR1 PRHDT and CDR2 FYEKMQ (reference sequence). The CDR3 runs 13 residues. V was pared by 1 base and J by 4 bases, with 6 bases between.

Concerning this clonotype: Relative to the germline gene, one junction end is altered; a read error may explain this. This chain joins TRBV7-7 and TRBJ2-1; D may be TRBD2 (6 bases). Germline values: CDR1 SSHAT, CDR2 FNYEAQ (reference sequence). This CDR3 is built from 16 residues. The CDR3 nucleotides are TGTGCTAGCAGCTTAGCTCTCGGGGGTTCCTACAATGAGCAGTTCTTC. This encodes CASSLALGGSYNEQFF.

The chain couples TRBV11-2 to TRBJ2-5, with 8 positions matching TRBD1. Germline V gene data show CDR1 as SGHAT and CDR2 as FQNNGV. The CDR3 runs 16 residues. With V trimmed by 0 bases and J by 4 bases, 7 bases remained unmatched. CDR3 sequence reads: CASSLDRGQGAETQYF. DNA for the CDR3: TGTGCCAGCAGCTTAGATCGGGGGCAGGGGGCAGAGACCCAGTACTTC.

The chain recombines TRBV10-3 with TRBJ2-5, with TRBD2 matching 8 bases. The DNA matches TRBJ2-7 better at its end, which makes the J call doubtful. The CDR3 contains 14 residues. CDR1 ENHRY and CDR2 SYGVKD come from the germline V gene. The CDR3 DNA reads as TGTGCCATCAGTGAGTCGCGGGAGGCTGACGAGCAGTACTTC. Translating gives CAISESREADEQYF.

Worth noting for this clonotype: A read error may account for a junction end that differs from germline. This rearrangement joins TRBV7-2 to TRBJ2-1, with D maybe TRBD1 (6 bases). Germline CDR1 is SGHTA and CDR2 is FQGNSA. The CDR3 spans 13 residues. CDR3 DNA: TGTGCCACCGCCCGACAGGTTAGCAATGGGCAGTTCTTC. This encodes CATARQVSNGQFF. Supplemented by reference TRBV7-2 and TRBJ2-1, the full variable domain reads GAGVSQSPSNKVTEKGKDVELRCDPISGHTALYWYRQSLGQGLEFLIYFQGNSAPDKSGLPSDRFSAERTGGSVSTLTIQRTQQEDSAVYLCATARQVSNGQFFGPGTRLTVL.

This clonotype has ten or more counts. The J gene is TRBJ1-6, the V gene TRBV11-2, with 8 bases identical to TRBD1. The V segment lost 3 bases and the J segment 8 bases; nucleotides outside the gene matches: 12. This CDR3 is built from 17 residues. Germline lookup yields CDR1 SGHAT and CDR2 FQNNGV. The CDR3 sequence: CASSLGYGTGPYSPLHF. CDR3 in DNA: TGTGCCAGCAGCTTGGGGTACGGGACAGGACCTTATTCACCCCTCCACTTT. Using reference TRBV11-2 and TRBJ1-6 for the parts outside the CDR3, the full variable domain is EAGVAQSPRYKIIEKRQSVAFWCNPISGHATLYWYQQILGQGPKLLIQFQNNGVVDDSQLPKDRFSAERLKGVDSTLKIQPAKLEDSAVYLCASSLGYGTGPYSPLHFGNGTRLTVT.

Comment on this clonotype: This could be a read error, since a much larger clone is one nucleotide away. The J gene is TRBJ2-4, the V gene TRBV28, with D perhaps matching TRBD2 (6 bases). V lost 6 bases, J lost 3 bases, and 9 bases lay in between. The germline V gene encodes CDR1 MDHEN and CDR2 SYDVKM. CDR3 length equals 13 residues. The CDR3 DNA reads as TGTGCCAGCAGGCCCGGGGGCAAAAACATTCAGTACTTC. Protein product: CASRPGGKNIQYF.

The chain links TRBV18 to TRBJ2-3; D remains ambiguous. Trimming cost V 6 bases and J 2 bases, with 18 bases left between them. Germline CDR1 KGHSH, CDR2 LQKENI. CDR3 length: 16 residues. The CDR3 sequence: CASSPVDWRDTDTQYF. CDR3 bases: TGTGCCAGCTCCCCAGTCGACTGGAGAGACACAGATACGCAGTATTTT.

The V gene is TRBV10-3, the J gene TRBJ2-7; 12 nucleotides agree with TRBD1. The CDR3 spans 14 residues. Germline CDR1 ENHRY, CDR2 SYGVKD. Trimming at V came to 6 bases and at J to 4 bases, leaving 4 bases not matched to a gene. The CDR3 DNA follows: TGTGCCATCAGGGAGGGACAGGGGGCTTACGAGCAGTACTTC. Its protein product is CAIREGQGAYEQYF.

This chain uses TRBV12-3 or TRBV12-4 with TRBJ2-5; D may be TRBD2 (7 bases). The length of the CDR3 is 15 residues. V dropped 3 bases and J dropped 4 bases, with 15 bases sitting between them. DNA for the CDR3: TGTGCCAGCAGTTTTGGGGCGGGGGCAGGAGAGACCCAGTACTTC. It codes for CASSFGAGAGETQYF.

This clonotype showed up just a few times. The rearrangement links TRBV25-1 to TRBJ2-1, with 9 nucleotides matching TRBD1. J lost 3 bases, V lost 8 bases, and 5 bases had no gene match. The CDR3 covers 14 residues. The germline V gene encodes CDR1 MGHDK and CDR2 SYGVNS. CDR3 in amino acids: CASGSTGGYNEQFF. The CDR3 region has the DNA TGTGCCAGCGGATCGACAGGGGGCTACAATGAGCAGTTCTTC.

This clonotype was seen ten or more times. The gene calls are TRBV2 and TRBJ2-4; D is undetermined. Trimming stripped 1 base from V and 0 bases from J, with 10 bases between. Germline loops: CDR1 SNHLY, CDR2 FYNNEI. The CDR3 covers 16 residues. For the CDR3, the DNA is TGTGCCAGCAGTGAAGAAGCAGGCATAGCCAAAAACATTCAGTACTTC. This gives the protein CASSEEAGIAKNIQYF.

The chain recombines TRBV2 with TRBJ1-1; weak D call: TRBD1 (5 bases). Germline CDR1 SNHLY, CDR2 FYNNEI. The CDR3 is 14 amino acids. Between the trimmed V and J ends, which lost 7 bases and 1 base, there was a span of 13 bases. DNA for the CDR3: TGTGCCAGCAAAGCAGCAGGGTCGAACACTGAAGCTTTCTTT. Amino acid sequence: CASKAAGSNTEAFF.